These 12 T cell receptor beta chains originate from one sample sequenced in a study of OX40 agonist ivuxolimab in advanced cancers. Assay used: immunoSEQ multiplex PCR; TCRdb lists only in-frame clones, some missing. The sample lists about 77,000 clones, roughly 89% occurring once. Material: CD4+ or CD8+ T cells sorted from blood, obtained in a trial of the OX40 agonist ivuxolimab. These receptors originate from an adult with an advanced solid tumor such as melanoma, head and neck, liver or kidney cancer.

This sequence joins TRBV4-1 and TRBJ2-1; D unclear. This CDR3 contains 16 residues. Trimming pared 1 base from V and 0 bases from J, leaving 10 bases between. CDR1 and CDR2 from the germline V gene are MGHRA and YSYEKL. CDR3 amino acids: CASSQAGFSSYNEQFF. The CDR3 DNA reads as TGCGCCAGCAGCCAAGCAGGATTCAGCTCCTACAATGAGCAGTTCTTC.

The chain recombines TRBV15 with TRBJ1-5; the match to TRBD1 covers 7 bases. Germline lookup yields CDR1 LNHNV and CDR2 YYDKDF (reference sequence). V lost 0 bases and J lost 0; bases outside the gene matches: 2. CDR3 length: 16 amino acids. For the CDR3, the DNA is TGTGCCACCAGCAGAGACAGGGGGTATAGCAATCAGCCCCAGCATTTT. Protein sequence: CATSRDRGYSNQPQHF.

CDR3 nucleotide sequence: TGTGCCAGCAGCTTAACGGACAGGGTGGGCTATGGCTACACCTTC. Protein product: CASSLTDRVGYGYTF. V and J are TRBV7-8 and TRBJ1-2, with TRBD1 matching 8 bases. Losses at the gene ends were 2 bases for V and 4 bases for J; bases not matched to a gene: 6. This CDR3 contains 15 residues. The germline V gene encodes CDR1 SGHVS and CDR2 FQNEAQ.

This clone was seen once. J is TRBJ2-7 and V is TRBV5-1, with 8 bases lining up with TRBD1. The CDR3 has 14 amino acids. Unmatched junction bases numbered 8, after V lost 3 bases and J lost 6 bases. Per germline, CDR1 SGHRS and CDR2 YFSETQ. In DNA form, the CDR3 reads TGCGCCAGCAGCTCCCGGACAGGGTTTGGCGAGCAGTACTTC. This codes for CASSSRTGFGEQYF.

The CDR3 sequence is CASSPGQGVIMNTEAFF. The CDR3 DNA reads as TGTGCCAGCAGCCCGGGACAGGGGGTTATCATGAACACTGAAGCTTTCTTT. The chain employs TRBV5-6 and TRBJ1-1, with 11 bases lining up with TRBD1. Germline trimming cut 4 bases from V and 0 bases from J; bases unmatched to any gene: 8. The CDR3 covers 17 residues. Germline V CDR1 and CDR2: SGHDT, YYEEEE.

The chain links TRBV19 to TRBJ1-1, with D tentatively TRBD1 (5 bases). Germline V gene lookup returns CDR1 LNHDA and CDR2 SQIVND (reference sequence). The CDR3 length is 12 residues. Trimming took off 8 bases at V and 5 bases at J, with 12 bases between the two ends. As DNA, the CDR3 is TGTGCCAGTCATCGGGGGATAACTGAAGCTTTCTTT. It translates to CASHRGITEAFF.

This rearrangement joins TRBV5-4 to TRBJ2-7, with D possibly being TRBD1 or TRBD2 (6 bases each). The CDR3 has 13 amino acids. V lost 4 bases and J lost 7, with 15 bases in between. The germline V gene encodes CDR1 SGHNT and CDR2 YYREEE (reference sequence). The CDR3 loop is CASSPWGAREQYF. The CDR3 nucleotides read TGTGCCAGCAGCCCTTGGGGGGCGCGGGAGCAGTACTTC.

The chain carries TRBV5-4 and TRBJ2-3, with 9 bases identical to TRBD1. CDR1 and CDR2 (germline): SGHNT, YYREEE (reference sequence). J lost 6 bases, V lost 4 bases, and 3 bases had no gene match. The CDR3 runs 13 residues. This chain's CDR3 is CASSGDREDTQYF. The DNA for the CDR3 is TGTGCCAGCAGCGGGGACAGGGAGGATACGCAGTATTTT.

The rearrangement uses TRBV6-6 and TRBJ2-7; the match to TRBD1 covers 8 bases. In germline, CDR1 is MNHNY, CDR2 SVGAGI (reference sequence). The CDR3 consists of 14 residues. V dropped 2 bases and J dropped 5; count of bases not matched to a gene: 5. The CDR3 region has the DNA TGTGCCAGCAGTTACGACAGGGGTGTGGACGAGCAGTACTTC. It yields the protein CASSYDRGVDEQYF.

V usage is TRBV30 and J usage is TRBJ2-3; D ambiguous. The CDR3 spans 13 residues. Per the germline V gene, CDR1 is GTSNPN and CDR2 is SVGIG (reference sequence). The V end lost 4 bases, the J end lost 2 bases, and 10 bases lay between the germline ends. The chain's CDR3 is CAWTDWDTDTQYF. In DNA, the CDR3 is TGTGCCTGGACGGATTGGGACACAGATACGCAGTATTTT. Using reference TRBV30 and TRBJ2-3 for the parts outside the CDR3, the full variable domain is SQTIHQWPATLVQPVGSPLSLECTVEGTSNPNLYWYRQAAGRGLQLLFYSVGIGQISSEVPQNLSASRPQDRQFILSSKKLLLSDSGFYLCAWTDWDTDTQYFGPGTRLTVL.

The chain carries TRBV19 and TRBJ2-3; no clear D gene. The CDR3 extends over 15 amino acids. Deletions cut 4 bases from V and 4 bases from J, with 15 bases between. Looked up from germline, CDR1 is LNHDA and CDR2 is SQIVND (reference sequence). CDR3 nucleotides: TGTGCCAGTAGTAGAGTAGGGTCGGAGCCAGATACGCAGTATTTT. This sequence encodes CASSRVGSEPDTQYF.

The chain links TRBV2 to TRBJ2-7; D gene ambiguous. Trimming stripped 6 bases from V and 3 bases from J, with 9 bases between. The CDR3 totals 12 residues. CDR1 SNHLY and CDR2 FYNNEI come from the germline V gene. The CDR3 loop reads CASSQYSYEQYF. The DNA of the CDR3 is TGTGCCAGCAGCCAATACAGCTACGAGCAGTACTTC.